This TCR beta chain originates from a study of cytomegalovirus exposure and HLA in healthy donors. V lost 3 bases, J lost 0 bases, and 12 bases lay in between. The length of the CDR3 is 15 residues. CDR1 and CDR2 from the germline V gene are SEHNR and FQNEAQ (reference sequence). To note about this clone: Its antigen remains unidentified.

Primers included in the PCR were 60 Vbeta and 13 Jbeta primers. The method was immunoSEQ multiplex PCR; TCRdb's version includes in-frame clones alone and lacks a portion of them. The ten top clones account for roughly 6%, within a sample of roughly 80,000 clones. When sampled, the donors appeared nominally healthy, though they likely had unrecorded immune exposures. Findings and limits, study-wide: A later analysis associated 15,000 or so TCR beta sequences with HLA alleles at a 0.05 false discovery rate.

Sequencing was performed on PBMCs. This receptor was taken from a girl between 5 and 17 years old in good health and CMV-seropositive. The V gene is TRBV7-9, the J gene TRBJ2-7, with D unresolved. In DNA, the CDR3 is TGTGCCAGCAGCTTCGGCGGTAAGAACTCCTACGAGCAGTACTTC. Residues: CASSFGGKNSYEQYF.